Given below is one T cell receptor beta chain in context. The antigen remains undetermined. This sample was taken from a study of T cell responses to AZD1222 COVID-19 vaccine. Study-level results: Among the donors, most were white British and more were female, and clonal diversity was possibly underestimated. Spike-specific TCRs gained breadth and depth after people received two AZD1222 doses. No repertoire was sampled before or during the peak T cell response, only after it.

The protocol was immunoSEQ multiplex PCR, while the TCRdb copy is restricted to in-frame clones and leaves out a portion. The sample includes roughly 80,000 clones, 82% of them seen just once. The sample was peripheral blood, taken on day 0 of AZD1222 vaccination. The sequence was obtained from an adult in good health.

DNA for the CDR3: TGTGCCAGCAGTTGGAATTCCCCTGCTGAAGCTTTCTTT. It is translated as CASSWNSPAEAFF. V is TRBV6-2 or TRBV6-3 and J is TRBJ1-1; D remains unclear. This CDR3 has 13 residues. Trimming cost V 4 bases and J 6 bases, with 12 bases left between them. Per germline, CDR1 MNHEY and CDR2 SVGEGT.